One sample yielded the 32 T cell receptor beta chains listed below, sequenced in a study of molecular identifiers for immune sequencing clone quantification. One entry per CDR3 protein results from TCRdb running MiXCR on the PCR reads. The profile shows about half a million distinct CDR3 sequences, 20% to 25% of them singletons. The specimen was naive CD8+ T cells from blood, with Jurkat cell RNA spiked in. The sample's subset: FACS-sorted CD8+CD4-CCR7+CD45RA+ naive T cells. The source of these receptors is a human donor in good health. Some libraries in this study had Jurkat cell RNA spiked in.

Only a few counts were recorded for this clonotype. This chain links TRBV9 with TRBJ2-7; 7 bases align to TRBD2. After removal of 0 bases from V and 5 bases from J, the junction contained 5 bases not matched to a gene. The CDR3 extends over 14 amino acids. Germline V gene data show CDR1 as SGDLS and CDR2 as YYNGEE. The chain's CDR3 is CASSVVGGGDEQYF. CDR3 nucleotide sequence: TGTGCCAGCAGCGTAGTAGGCGGGGGAGACGAGCAGTACTTC.

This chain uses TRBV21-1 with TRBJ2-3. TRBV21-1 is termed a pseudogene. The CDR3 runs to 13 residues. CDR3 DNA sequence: TGTGCCAGCAAAAACCATAGCACAGATACGCAGTATTTT. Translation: CASKNHSTDTQYF.

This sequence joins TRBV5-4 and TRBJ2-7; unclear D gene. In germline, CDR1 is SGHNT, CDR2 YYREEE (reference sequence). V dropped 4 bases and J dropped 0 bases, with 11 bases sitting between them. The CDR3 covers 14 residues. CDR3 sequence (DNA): TGTGCCAGCAGCACCCGGACGAACTCCTACGAGCAGTACTTC. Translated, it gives CASSTRTNSYEQYF.

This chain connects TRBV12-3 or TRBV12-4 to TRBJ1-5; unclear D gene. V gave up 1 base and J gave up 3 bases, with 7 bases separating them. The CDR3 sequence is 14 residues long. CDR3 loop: CASSLGRFNQPQHF. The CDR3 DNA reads TGTGCCAGCAGTTTAGGTAGATTCAATCAGCCCCAGCATTTT.

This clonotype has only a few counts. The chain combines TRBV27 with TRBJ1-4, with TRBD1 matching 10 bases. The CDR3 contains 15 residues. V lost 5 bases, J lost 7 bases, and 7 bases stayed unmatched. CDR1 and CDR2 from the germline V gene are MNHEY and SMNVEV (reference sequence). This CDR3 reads CASSPQTGGGEKLFF. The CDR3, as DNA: TGTGCCAGCAGTCCCCAGACAGGGGGCGGTGAAAAACTGTTTTTT.

In nucleotides, the CDR3 is TGTGCCAGTAGTGTTAGGGGGAACACTGAAGCTTTCTTT. Protein product: CASSVRGNTEAFF. The V call is TRBV19, the J call TRBJ1-1; a possible D gene is TRBD1 (5 bases). The CDR3 contains 13 residues. V was trimmed by 5 bases and J by 1 base, leaving 8 bases between them. Germline V gene data show CDR1 as LNHDA and CDR2 as SQIVND (reference sequence).

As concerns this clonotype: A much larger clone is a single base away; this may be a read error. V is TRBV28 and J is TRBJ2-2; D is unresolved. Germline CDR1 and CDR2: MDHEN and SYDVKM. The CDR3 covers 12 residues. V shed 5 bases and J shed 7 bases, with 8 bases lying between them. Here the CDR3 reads CASSPRIGELFF. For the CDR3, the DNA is TGTGCCAGCAGTCCTCGGATCGGGGAGCTGTTTTTT.

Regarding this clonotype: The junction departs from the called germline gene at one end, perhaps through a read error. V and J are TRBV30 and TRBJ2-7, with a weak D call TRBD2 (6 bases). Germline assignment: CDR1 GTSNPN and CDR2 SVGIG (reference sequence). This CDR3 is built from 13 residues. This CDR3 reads CAWGVRLAYEQYF. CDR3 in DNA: TGTGCCTGGGGTGTTAGACTAGCCTACGAGCAGTACTTC.

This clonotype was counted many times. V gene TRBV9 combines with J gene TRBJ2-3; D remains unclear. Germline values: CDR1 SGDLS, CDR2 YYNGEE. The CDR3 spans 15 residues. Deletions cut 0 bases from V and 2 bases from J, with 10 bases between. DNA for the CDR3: TGTGCCAGCAGCGTAGCGGCACAGCCCACAGATACGCAGTATTTT. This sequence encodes CASSVAAQPTDTQYF.

CDR3 nucleotides: TGCAGTGCTAGAGATCCGGTTAAGTCCAGGACCGGGGAGCTGTTTTTT. It encodes CSARDPVKSRTGELFF. J is TRBJ2-2 and V is TRBV20-1; D remains ambiguous. Germline lookup yields CDR1 DFQATT and CDR2 SNEGSKA (reference sequence). Between the trimmed V and J ends, which lost 0 bases and 5 bases, there was a span of 16 bases. The CDR3 is 16 residues long.

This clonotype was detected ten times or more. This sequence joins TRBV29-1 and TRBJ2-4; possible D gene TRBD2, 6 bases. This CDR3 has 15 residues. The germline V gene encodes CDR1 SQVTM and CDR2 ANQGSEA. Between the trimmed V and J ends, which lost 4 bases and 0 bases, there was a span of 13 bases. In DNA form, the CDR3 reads TGCAGCGTTGCTGGAGGGCCGCTAGCCAAAAACATTCAGTACTTC. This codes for CSVAGGPLAKNIQYF.

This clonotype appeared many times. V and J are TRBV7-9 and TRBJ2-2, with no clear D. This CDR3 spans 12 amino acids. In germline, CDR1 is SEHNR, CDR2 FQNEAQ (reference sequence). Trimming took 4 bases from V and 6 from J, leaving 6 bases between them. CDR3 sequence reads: CASSSASGELFF. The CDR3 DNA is TGTGCCAGCAGCTCAGCTTCCGGGGAGCTGTTTTTT.

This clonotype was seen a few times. In DNA, the CDR3 is TGTGCCACCTATGAAAGTCAGGTCTCCTACGAGCAGTACTTC. This codes for CATYESQVSYEQYF. J is TRBJ2-7 and V is TRBV14; D unclear. This CDR3 has 14 amino acids. Germline V gene sequence: CDR1 SGHDN, CDR2 FVKESK. The V end lost 10 bases, the J end lost 0 bases, and 16 bases lay between the germline ends.

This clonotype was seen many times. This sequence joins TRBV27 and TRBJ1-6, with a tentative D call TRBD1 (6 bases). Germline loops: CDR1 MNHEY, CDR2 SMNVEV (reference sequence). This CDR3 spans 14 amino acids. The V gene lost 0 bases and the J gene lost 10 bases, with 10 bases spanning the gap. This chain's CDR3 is CASSLSGGRSPLHF. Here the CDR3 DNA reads TGTGCCAGCAGTTTATCGGGGGGCCGGTCACCCCTCCACTTT.

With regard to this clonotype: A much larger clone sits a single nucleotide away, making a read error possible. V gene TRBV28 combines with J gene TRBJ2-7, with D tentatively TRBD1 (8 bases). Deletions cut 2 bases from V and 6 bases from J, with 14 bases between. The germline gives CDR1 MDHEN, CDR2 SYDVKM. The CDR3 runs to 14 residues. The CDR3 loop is CASSLRQGRGEQYF. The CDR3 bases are TGTGCCAGCAGTTTACGACAGGGGAGGGGCGAGCAGTACTTC.

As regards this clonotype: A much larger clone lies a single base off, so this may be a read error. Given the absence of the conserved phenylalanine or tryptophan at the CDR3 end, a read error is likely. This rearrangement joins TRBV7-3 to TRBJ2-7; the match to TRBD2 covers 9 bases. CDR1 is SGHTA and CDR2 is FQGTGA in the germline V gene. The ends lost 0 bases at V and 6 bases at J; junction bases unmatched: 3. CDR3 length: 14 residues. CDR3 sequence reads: CASSLTSGSPEQYL. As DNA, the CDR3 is TGTGCCAGCAGCTTAACTAGCGGGAGCCCCGAGCAGTACCTC.

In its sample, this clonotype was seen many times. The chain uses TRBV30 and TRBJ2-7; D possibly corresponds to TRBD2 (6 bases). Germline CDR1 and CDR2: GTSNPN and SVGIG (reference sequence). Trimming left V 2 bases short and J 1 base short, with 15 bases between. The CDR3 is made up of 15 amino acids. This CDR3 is CAWSPGNSGSYEQYF. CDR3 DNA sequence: TGTGCCTGGAGTCCCGGGAATAGCGGTTCCTACGAGCAGTACTTC.

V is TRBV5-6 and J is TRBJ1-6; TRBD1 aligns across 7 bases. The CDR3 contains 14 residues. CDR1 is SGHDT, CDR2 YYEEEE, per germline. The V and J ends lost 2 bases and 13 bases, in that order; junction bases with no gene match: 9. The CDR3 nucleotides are TGTGCCAGCAGCTTAAGGGACAGTTATGATCCCCTCCACTTT. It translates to CASSLRDSYDPLHF.

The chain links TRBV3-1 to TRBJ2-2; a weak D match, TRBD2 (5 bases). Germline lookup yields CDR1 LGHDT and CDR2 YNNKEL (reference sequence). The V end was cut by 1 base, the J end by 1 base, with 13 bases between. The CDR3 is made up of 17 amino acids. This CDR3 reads CASSQVWTPENTGELFF. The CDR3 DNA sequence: TGTGCCAGCAGCCAAGTTTGGACTCCCGAGAACACCGGGGAGCTGTTTTTT.

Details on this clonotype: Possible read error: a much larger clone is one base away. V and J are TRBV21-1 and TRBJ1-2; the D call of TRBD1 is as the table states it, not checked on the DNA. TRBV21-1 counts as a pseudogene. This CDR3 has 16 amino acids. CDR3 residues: CASSKVGTDTNYSYTF. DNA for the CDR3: TGTGCCAGCAGCAAAGTTGGGACAGACACTAACTATAGCTACACCTTC.

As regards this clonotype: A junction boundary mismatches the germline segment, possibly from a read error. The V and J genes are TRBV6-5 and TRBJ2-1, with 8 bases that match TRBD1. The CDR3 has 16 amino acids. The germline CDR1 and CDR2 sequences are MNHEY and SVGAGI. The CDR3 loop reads CAGSPWGQVLYNEQFF. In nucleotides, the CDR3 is TGTGCCGGCAGTCCCTGGGGACAGGTCCTCTACAATGAGCAGTTCTTC.

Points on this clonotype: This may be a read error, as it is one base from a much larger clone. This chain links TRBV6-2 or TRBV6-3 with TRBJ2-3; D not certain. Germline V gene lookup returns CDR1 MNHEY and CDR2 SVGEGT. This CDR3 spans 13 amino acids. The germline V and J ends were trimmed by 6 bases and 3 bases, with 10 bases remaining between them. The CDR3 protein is CASSNQRTDTQYF. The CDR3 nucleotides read TGTGCCAGCAGCAATCAGAGAACAGATACGCAGTATTTT.

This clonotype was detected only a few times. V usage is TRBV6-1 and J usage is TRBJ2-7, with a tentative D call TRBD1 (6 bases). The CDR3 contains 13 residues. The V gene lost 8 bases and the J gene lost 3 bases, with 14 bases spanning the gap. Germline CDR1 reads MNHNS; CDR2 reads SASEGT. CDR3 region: CASARGLYYEQYF. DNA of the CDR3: TGTGCCAGCGCCAGGGGTCTTTACTACGAGCAGTACTTC.

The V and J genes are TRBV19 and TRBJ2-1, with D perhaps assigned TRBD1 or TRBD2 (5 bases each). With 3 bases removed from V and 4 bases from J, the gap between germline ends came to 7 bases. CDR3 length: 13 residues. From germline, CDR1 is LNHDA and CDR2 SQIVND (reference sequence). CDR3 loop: CASSIGGYNEQFF. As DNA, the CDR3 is TGTGCCAGTAGTATTGGGGGTTACAATGAGCAGTTCTTC.

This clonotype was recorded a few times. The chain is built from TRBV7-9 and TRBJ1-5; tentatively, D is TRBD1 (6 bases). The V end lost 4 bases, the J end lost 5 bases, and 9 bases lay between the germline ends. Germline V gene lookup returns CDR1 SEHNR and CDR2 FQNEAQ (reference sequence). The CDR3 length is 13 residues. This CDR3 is CASSSQGDQPQHF. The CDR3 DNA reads TGTGCCAGCAGCTCACAGGGTGATCAGCCCCAGCATTTT.

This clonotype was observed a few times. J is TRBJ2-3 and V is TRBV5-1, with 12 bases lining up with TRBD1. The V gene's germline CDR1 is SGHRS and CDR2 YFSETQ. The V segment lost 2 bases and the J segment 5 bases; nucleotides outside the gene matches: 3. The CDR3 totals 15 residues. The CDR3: CASSFGTGGIDTQYF. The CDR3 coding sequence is TGCGCCAGCAGCTTCGGGACAGGGGGCATAGATACGCAGTATTTT. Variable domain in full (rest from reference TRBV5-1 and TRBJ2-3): KAGVTQTPRYLIKTRGQQVTLSCSPISGHRSVSWYQQTPGQGLQFLFEYFSETQRNKGNFPGRFSGRQFSNSRSEMNVSTLELGDSALYLCASSFGTGGIDTQYFGPGTRLTVL.

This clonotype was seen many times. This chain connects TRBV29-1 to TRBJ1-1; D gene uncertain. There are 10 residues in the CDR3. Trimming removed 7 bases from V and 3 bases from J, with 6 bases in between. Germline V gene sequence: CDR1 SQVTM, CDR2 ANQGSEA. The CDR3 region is CSALDTEAFF. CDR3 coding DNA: TGCAGCGCCCTCGACACTGAAGCTTTCTTT.

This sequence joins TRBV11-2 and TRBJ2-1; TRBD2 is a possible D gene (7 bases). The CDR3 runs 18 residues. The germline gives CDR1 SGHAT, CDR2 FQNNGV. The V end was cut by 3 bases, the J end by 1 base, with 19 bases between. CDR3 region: CASSFYGGPEVSYNEQFF. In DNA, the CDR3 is TGTGCCAGCAGCTTTTACGGGGGGCCTGAAGTTTCCTACAATGAGCAGTTCTTC.

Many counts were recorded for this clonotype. Here the CDR3 reads CASISTMGAWAEAFF. CDR3 coding DNA: TGTGCCAGCATATCTACGATGGGGGCGTGGGCTGAAGCTTTCTTT. The gene calls are TRBV27 and TRBJ1-1, with D perhaps TRBD1 (6 bases). Trimming shortened V by 7 bases and J by 6 bases, and 21 bases separated the two germline ends. Looked up from germline, CDR1 is MNHEY and CDR2 is SMNVEV (reference sequence). CDR3 length equals 15 residues.

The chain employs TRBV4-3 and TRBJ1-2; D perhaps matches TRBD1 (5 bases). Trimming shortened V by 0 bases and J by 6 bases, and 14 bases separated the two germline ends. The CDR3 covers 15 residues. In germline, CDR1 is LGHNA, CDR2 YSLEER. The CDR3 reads CASSQDRGRENGYTF. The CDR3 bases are TGCGCCAGCAGCCAAGATCGGGGCAGGGAGAATGGCTACACCTTC.

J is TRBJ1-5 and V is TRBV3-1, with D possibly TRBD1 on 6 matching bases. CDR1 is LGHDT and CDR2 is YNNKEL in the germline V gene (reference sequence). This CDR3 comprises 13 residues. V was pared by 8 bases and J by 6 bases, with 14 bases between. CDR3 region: CASAPGAVQPQHF. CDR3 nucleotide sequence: TGTGCCAGCGCCCCGGGGGCAGTTCAGCCCCAGCATTTT.

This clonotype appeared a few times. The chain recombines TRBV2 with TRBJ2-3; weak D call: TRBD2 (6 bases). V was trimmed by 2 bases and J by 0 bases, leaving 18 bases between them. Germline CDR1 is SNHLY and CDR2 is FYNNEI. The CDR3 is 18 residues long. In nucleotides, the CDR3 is TGTGCCAGCAGTGAATTAGGAAGGGGACTTGAAAGCACAGATACGCAGTATTTT. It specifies CASSELGRGLESTDTQYF.